The 32 T cell receptor beta chains below were found in one sample sequenced in a study of T-cell memory formation after mild COVID-19. TCRdb used MiXCR to reprocess the 5' RACE reads, holding one entry per CDR3 protein. The sample holds roughly 49,000 distinct CDR3 sequences, roughly 27% seen once. The sample was PBMCs or a T cell subset sorted from them (not recorded which). Source of these receptors: a man aged 18 to 29 who had mild COVID-19 (a few samples of this study predate the infection). Cell type and time point are not known.

The CDR3 protein is CASSYSTGSKETQYF. DNA for the CDR3: TGTGCCAGCAGTTACTCGACAGGGTCTAAAGAGACCCAGTACTTC. V gene TRBV6-6 combines with J gene TRBJ2-5; 7 bases agree with TRBD1. The J segment lost 3 bases and the V segment lost 0 bases, leaving 4 bases of the junction unmatched. Germline V gene data show CDR1 as MNHNY and CDR2 as SVGAGI (reference sequence). CDR3 size: 15 residues.

In this sample, this clonotype turned up a few times. This chain connects TRBV4-3 to TRBJ1-2; 7 bases are a match to TRBD1. V dropped 1 base and J dropped 2; count of bases not matched to a gene: 4. Per germline, CDR1 LGHNA and CDR2 YSLEER. The CDR3 loop spans 15 amino acids. This CDR3 is CASSQVGTENYGYTF. The CDR3 DNA is TGCGCCAGCAGCCAAGTGGGGACAGAAAACTATGGCTACACCTTC.

The V gene is TRBV28, the J gene TRBJ1-2; TRBD1 is a possible D gene (5 bases). Germline assignment: CDR1 MDHEN and CDR2 SYDVKM. V lost 4 bases and J 12 bases, leaving 24 bases between the germline ends. The CDR3 runs to 15 residues. CDR3 sequence: CASSSRQQGTQEHTF. The CDR3 region has the DNA TGTGCCAGCAGTTCCCGACAGCAAGGAACTCAGGAACACACCTTC.

This chain joins TRBV5-4 and TRBJ2-1, with TRBD2 matching over 16 bases. Germline-derived CDR1 and CDR2 are SGHNT and YYREEE (reference sequence). V gave up 4 bases and J gave up 6 bases; unmatched junction bases: 13. This CDR3 has 19 amino acids. Here the CDR3 DNA reads TGTGCCAGCAGCGGCTCGGGACTAGCGGGGGGGCTAAGTCTCAATGAGCAGTTCTTC. Translated: CASSGSGLAGGLSLNEQFF.

V usage is TRBV4-1 and J usage is TRBJ1-2; weak D call: TRBD1 (6 bases). Trimming left V 0 bases short and J 4 bases short, with 27 bases between. The germline CDR1 and CDR2 sequences are MGHRA and YSYEKL. There are 20 residues in the CDR3. The CDR3, as DNA: TGCGCCAGCAGCCAAGATGTGGGTGACCCACACACAGGGAAGTCCTATGGCTACACCTTC. As protein: CASSQDVGDPHTGKSYGYTF.

In this sample, this clonotype turned up a few times. The chain links TRBV7-8 to TRBJ1-2; TRBD1 is a possible D gene (5 bases). CDR1 is SGHVS, CDR2 FQNEAQ, per germline. The length of the CDR3 is 14 residues. Trimming took 5 bases from V and 4 from J, leaving 14 bases between them. The CDR3 bases are TGTGCCAGCAGCGGGCAGACAGCCTTCTATGGCTACACCTTC. It specifies CASSGQTAFYGYTF.

This clonotype was detected a few times. This chain uses TRBV5-1 with TRBJ2-1, with TRBD2 matching over 13 bases. CDR1 is SGHRS and CDR2 is YFSETQ in the germline V gene. J gave up 1 base and V 4 bases, and 5 bases lay outside the gene matches. This CDR3 region has 17 residues. The CDR3 spells CASSRGTSGESYNEQFF. CDR3 sequence (DNA): TGCGCCAGCAGCCGCGGGACTAGCGGGGAGTCCTACAATGAGCAGTTCTTC.

This clonotype has just one count. The V call is TRBV6-6, the J call TRBJ2-2; no reliable D call. Per the germline V gene, CDR1 is MNHNY and CDR2 is SVGAGI (reference sequence). The CDR3 runs to 11 residues. V lost 4 bases, J lost 7 bases, and 4 bases lay in between. The CDR3 DNA reads TGTGCCAGCAGTTCGATCGGGGAGCTGTTTTTT. Residues: CASSSIGELFF.

The chain employs TRBV20-1 and TRBJ2-7; the D gene could be TRBD1 or TRBD2 (5 bases each). The CDR3 runs 13 residues. Trimming removed 0 bases from V and 1 base from J, with 7 bases in between. Germline CDR1 and CDR2: DFQATT and SNEGSKA (reference sequence). CDR3 sequence reads: CSARDRESYEQYF. The CDR3 nucleotides are TGCAGTGCTAGAGACAGGGAGTCCTACGAGCAGTACTTC.

This clonotype was seen a few times. This CDR3 is CASSQNGGTHNEQFF. The CDR3 DNA sequence: TGTGCCAGCAGCCAAAACGGGGGCACCCACAATGAGCAGTTCTTC. The chain has TRBV4-2 and TRBJ2-1; D could derive from TRBD1 or TRBD2 (6 bases each). CDR1 is LGHNA, CDR2 YNFKEQ, per germline. There are 15 residues in the CDR3. Trimming pared 2 bases from V and 5 bases from J, leaving 13 bases between.

This clonotype has more than one count but fewer than ten. The chain links TRBV9 to TRBJ1-5; D remains ambiguous. The length of the CDR3 is 14 residues. Germline assignment: CDR1 SGDLS and CDR2 YYNGEE. Trimming left V 4 bases short and J 6 bases short, with 14 bases between. The CDR3 here is CASSSGEGLQPQHF. The CDR3 coding sequence is TGTGCCAGCAGCTCTGGGGAGGGCCTTCAGCCCCAGCATTTT.

The CDR3 reads CASTRGEAYGYTF. CDR3 nucleotides: TGTGCCAGCACCCGGGGGGAGGCCTATGGCTACACCTTC. The rearrangement joins TRBV7-2 to TRBJ1-2, with a possible D match to TRBD1 (5 bases). This CDR3 is 13 amino acids long. Trimming took 7 bases from V and 4 from J, leaving 13 bases between them. Germline CDR1 SGHTA, CDR2 FQGNSA.

The rearrangement links TRBV29-1 to TRBJ2-1; D possibly uses TRBD1 or TRBD2 (6 bases each). Trimming cost V 7 bases and J 0 bases, with 13 bases left between them. Germline CDR1 reads SQVTM; CDR2 reads ANQGSEA. This CDR3 has 14 residues. CDR3 DNA: TGCAGCGCAGGAAGGGGGGACTCCTACAATGAGCAGTTCTTC. Protein: CSAGRGDSYNEQFF.

J is TRBJ2-2 and V is TRBV6-1, with a weak D call TRBD1 (6 bases). V was trimmed by 7 bases and J by 2 bases, leaving 14 bases between them. CDR3 size: 15 residues. Germline V gene data show CDR1 as MNHNS and CDR2 as SASEGT. The CDR3 sequence is CASMETGDNTGELFF. CDR3 bases: TGTGCCAGCATGGAGACAGGCGATAACACCGGGGAGCTGTTTTTT.

The chain has TRBV20-1 and TRBJ1-2, with 8 positions matching TRBD1. The V segment lost 6 bases and the J segment 8 bases; nucleotides outside the gene matches: 11. Germline lookup yields CDR1 DFQATT and CDR2 SNEGSKA (reference sequence). This CDR3 has 13 residues. In DNA, the CDR3 is TGCAGTGCGCAGGACAGGGAAGGGATCGGCTACACCTTC. Translation gives CSAQDREGIGYTF.

In this sample, this clonotype turned up a few times. The V and J genes are TRBV2 and TRBJ2-7, with unresolved D. From germline, CDR1 is SNHLY and CDR2 FYNNEI. There are 14 residues in the CDR3. The V end lost 6 bases, the J end lost 3 bases, and 15 bases lay between the germline ends. CDR3 in DNA: TGTGCCAGCAGCTATACCTCGACCGTCTACGAGCAGTACTTC. Translation gives CASSYTSTVYEQYF.

This clonotype occurred a few times. J is TRBJ2-6 and V is TRBV4-1; unclear D gene. The CDR3 has 15 amino acids. V was cut by 2 bases and J by 4 bases, with 9 bases left in between. Germline CDR1 is MGHRA and CDR2 is YSYEKL. The CDR3 reads CASSQSRAGANVLTF. The CDR3 DNA reads TGCGCCAGCAGCCAAAGTCGGGCGGGGGCCAACGTCCTGACTTTC.

The chain has TRBV5-1 and TRBJ2-7, with 10 nucleotides matching TRBD1. V lost 0 bases to trimming and J lost 7 bases; unmatched junction nucleotides: 7. Germline V gene data show CDR1 as SGHRS and CDR2 as YFSETQ. The CDR3 covers 15 residues. The CDR3 region is CASSLEGQGLREQYF. CDR3 DNA: TGCGCCAGCAGCTTGGAGGGACAGGGGTTAAGGGAGCAGTACTTC.

The chain combines TRBV4-3 with TRBJ1-4; TRBD1 might be the D (5 bases). Between the trimmed V and J ends, which lost 1 base and 4 bases, there was a span of 13 bases. The CDR3 spans 16 residues. The V gene's germline CDR1 is LGHNA and CDR2 YSLEER. CDR3 amino acids: CASSQVAGSGNEKLFF. The CDR3 region has the DNA TGCGCCAGCAGCCAAGTTGCAGGGAGTGGTAATGAAAAACTGTTTTTT.

This clonotype has only a few counts. The rearrangement joins TRBV10-3 to TRBJ2-5, with TRBD1 matching 9 bases. CDR3 length: 15 amino acids. Germline trimming cut 3 bases from V and 3 bases from J; bases unmatched to any gene: 5. The germline gives CDR1 ENHRY, CDR2 SYGVKD. The CDR3 spells CAISDPDRGEETQYF. CDR3 bases: TGTGCCATCAGTGACCCCGACAGGGGGGAAGAGACCCAGTACTTC.

The CDR3 sequence is CASSLDRSYTF. Written as DNA, the CDR3 is TGTGCCAGCAGCTTAGACAGGAGCTACACCTTC. This rearrangement joins TRBV7-9 to TRBJ1-2; D perhaps matches TRBD1 (5 bases). The CDR3 consists of 11 residues. Germline V lookup: CDR1 SEHNR, CDR2 FQNEAQ (reference sequence). V was trimmed by 1 base and J by 9 bases, leaving 6 bases between them.

This clonotype has just a few counts. The J gene is TRBJ1-1, the V gene TRBV7-9; the D is unclear. V lost 3 bases to trimming and J lost 3 bases, with 11 bases between them. The CDR3 extends over 14 amino acids. Germline V CDR1 and CDR2: SEHNR, FQNEAQ (reference sequence). The CDR3 sequence is CASSFDRVYTEAFF. The CDR3 DNA follows: TGTGCCAGCAGCTTTGATAGGGTTTACACTGAAGCTTTCTTT.

The sample holds many counts of this clonotype. The chain employs TRBV6-2 or TRBV6-3 and TRBJ2-3; D ambiguous. The V gene's germline CDR1 is MNHEY and CDR2 SVGEGT. Trimming left V 0 bases short and J 0 bases short, with 1 base between. This CDR3 has 13 residues. The CDR3 is CASSYSSTDTQYF. The CDR3, as DNA: TGTGCCAGCAGTTACTCCAGCACAGATACGCAGTATTTT.

A few counts support this clonotype. The rearrangement uses TRBV6-5 and TRBJ2-6, with D perhaps assigned TRBD1 or TRBD2 (6 bases each). Germline V gene sequence: CDR1 MNHEY, CDR2 SVGAGI. This CDR3 has 15 residues. V was pared by 9 bases and J by 3 bases, with 15 bases between. CDR3 sequence reads: CASTEQGGGANVLTF. CDR3 nucleotides: TGTGCCAGTACGGAACAGGGAGGTGGGGCCAACGTCCTGACTTTC.

The CDR3 spells CASSRDTSNTGELFF. The CDR3 nucleotides read TGTGCCAGCAGCCGGGACACCTCGAACACCGGGGAGCTGTTTTTT. J is TRBJ2-2 and V is TRBV27; a weak D match, TRBD1 (6 bases). Trimming left V 6 bases short and J 0 bases short, with 11 bases between. The CDR3 runs 15 residues. Germline V gives CDR1 MNHEY, CDR2 SMNVEV (reference sequence).

The chain joins TRBV4-3 to TRBJ1-1; D might be TRBD1 (5 bases). CDR3 length: 16 amino acids. The ends were cut back, 4 bases at V and 0 bases at J, with 15 bases in the middle. Germline CDR1 is LGHNA and CDR2 is YSLEER. This CDR3 reads CASSLLSSGLNTEAFF. The CDR3 DNA is TGCGCCAGCAGCCTCCTGAGCTCAGGGTTGAACACTGAAGCTTTCTTT.

This clonotype was observed at least ten times. The J gene is TRBJ2-5, the V gene TRBV5-6, with D unclear. Germline V lookup: CDR1 SGHDT, CDR2 YYEEEE. V was shortened by 1 base and J by 3 bases, with 7 bases between the two germline ends. This CDR3 comprises 13 residues. The chain's CDR3 is CASSLLLEETQYF. The DNA of the CDR3 is TGTGCCAGCAGCTTGTTACTCGAAGAGACCCAGTACTTC.

The V call is TRBV4-1, the J call TRBJ2-2; D may be TRBD1 (5 bases). CDR1 is MGHRA and CDR2 is YSYEKL in the germline V gene. CDR3 length equals 14 residues. V shed 4 bases and J shed 7 bases, with 13 bases lying between them. The CDR3 here is CASSPIGDLGELFF. CDR3 in DNA: TGCGCCAGCAGCCCGATAGGGGATCTCGGGGAGCTGTTTTTT.

The chain recombines TRBV7-3 with TRBJ1-1; TRBD1 is a possible D gene (5 bases). This CDR3 has 14 residues. CDR1 and CDR2 from the germline V gene are SGHTA and FQGTGA. Trimming took 5 bases from V and 3 from J, leaving 13 bases between them. The CDR3 DNA is TGTGCCAGCAGCCCCGGTGGGGGATACACTGAAGCTTTCTTT. Its protein is CASSPGGGYTEAFF.

The V call is TRBV6-6, the J call TRBJ2-5, with a tentative D call TRBD1 (6 bases). The CDR3 consists of 19 residues. Germline lookup yields CDR1 MNHNY and CDR2 SVGAGI (reference sequence). Trimming pared 5 bases from V and 6 bases from J, leaving 31 bases between. CDR3 residues: CASSPFGQGLPYQEKTQYF. The CDR3 DNA follows: TGTGCCAGCAGTCCGTTCGGGCAGGGGCTACCTTACCAAGAGAAGACCCAGTACTTC.

The genes are TRBV4-1 and TRBJ2-7, with D perhaps being TRBD1 or TRBD2 (5 bases each). The CDR3 covers 15 residues. CDR1 and CDR2 (germline): MGHRA, YSYEKL. V was trimmed by 0 bases and J by 2 bases, leaving 11 bases between them. The DNA for the CDR3 is TGCGCCAGCAGCCAAGAGCCGACAGCGGCCTACGAGCAGTACTTC. It is translated as CASSQEPTAAYEQYF.

This clonotype has a handful of counts. The J gene is TRBJ2-1, the V gene TRBV7-6, with D uncertain. The CDR3 length is 15 residues. The germline V and J ends were trimmed by 1 base and 0 bases, with 7 bases remaining between them. Germline V gene sequence: CDR1 SGHVS, CDR2 FNYEAQ. This CDR3 is CASSLERSSYNEQFF. The CDR3 bases are TGTGCCAGCAGCTTAGAACGGAGCTCCTACAATGAGCAGTTCTTC.